This T cell receptor (beta chain) was captured in a study of blood T cell repertoires in COVID-19. As for the study in general: Collection of acute and convalescent COVID-19 samples took place in the United States, Italy and Spain.

Participant ages covered about 18 to 89 years across about two dozen US areas. The study assigned cohorts using participant-reported clinical history. Participants in the exposed group had met a COVID-19 case in the 2 weeks before joining the study. The CDR3 runs to 16 residues. CDR1 is ENHRY, CDR2 SYGVKD, per germline. V lost 0 bases and J 0 bases, leaving 11 bases between the germline ends. Profiling relied on immunoSEQ multiplex PCR, and the TCRdb table lists in-frame clones only, not all of them. The sample has approximately 340,000 clones; approximately 90% are singletons. The sample consisted of PBMCs or T cells enriched from blood (not recorded which). The chain links TRBV10-3 to TRBJ1-1, with D possibly matching TRBD1 (5 bases). This receptor was taken from a woman aged 40-49 years who had been exposed to COVID-19. The CDR3 protein is CAISESQGLMNTEAFF. CDR3 nucleotide sequence: TGTGCCATCAGTGAGTCTCAGGGACTCATGAACACTGAAGCTTTCTTT.